Shown below are 27 T cell receptor beta chains from a single sample sequenced in a study of shared clonotypes between healthy human individuals. Generated by immunoSEQ multiplex PCR, the TCRdb table keeps only in-frame clones and is missing some. The table records 2 million to 2.5 million clones, over 85% of them present only once. The sample comprised naive CD4+ T cells from PBMCs. The subset was: CD45RA+ positively selected. These receptors all come from a man between 18 and 29 years old in good health. Some clones in this sample may be carry-over from other donors' samples.

The chain combines TRBV19 with TRBJ2-3, with unresolved D. The CDR3 length is 13 residues. V dropped 1 base and J dropped 3 bases, with 5 bases sitting between them. Per the germline V gene, CDR1 is LNHDA and CDR2 is SQIVND (reference sequence). CDR3 amino acids: CASSIGMTDTQYF. CDR3 DNA sequence: TGTGCCAGTAGTATAGGAATGACAGATACGCAGTATTTT.

The genes are TRBV18 and TRBJ2-3; no clear D. In germline, CDR1 is KGHSH, CDR2 LQKENI. V lost 4 bases, J lost 2 bases, and 10 bases lay in between. This CDR3 contains 14 residues. The CDR3 loop reads CASSQATVTDTQYF. CDR3 coding DNA: TGTGCCAGCTCACAAGCAACGGTCACAGATACGCAGTATTTT.

The V gene is TRBV7-2, the J gene TRBJ1-2; D may be TRBD1 (6 bases). In germline, CDR1 is SGHTA, CDR2 FQGNSA. The V gene lost 4 bases and the J gene lost 5 bases, with 14 bases spanning the gap. The CDR3 is 14 residues long. The CDR3 loop is CASSSSGGAYGYTF. The DNA for the CDR3 is TGTGCCAGCAGCTCGAGCGGGGGGGCGTATGGCTACACCTTC. Based on the CDR3 plus reference TRBV7-2 and TRBJ1-2, the full variable domain is GAGVSQSPSNKVTEKGKDVELRCDPISGHTALYWYRQSLGQGLEFLIYFQGNSAPDKSGLPSDRFSAERTGGSVSTLTIQRTQQEDSAVYLCASSSSGGAYGYTFGSGTRLTVV.

V usage is TRBV4-2 and J usage is TRBJ2-5, with 10 bases fitting TRBD1. The CDR3 spans 17 residues. From germline, CDR1 is LGHNA and CDR2 YNFKEQ. V trimming: 1 base; J trimming: 5 bases; junction bases outside the gene matches: 10. The CDR3 bases are TGTGCCAGCAGCCAAGCGACAGGGGGCCGAACCGTGGAGACCCAGTACTTC. Translation gives CASSQATGGRTVETQYF.

The rearrangement uses TRBV9 and TRBJ2-1; 7 positions match TRBD2. The ends lost 3 bases at V and 4 bases at J; junction bases unmatched: 10. The CDR3 sequence is 16 residues long. Germline loops: CDR1 SGDLS, CDR2 YYNGEE. The CDR3 nucleotides are TGTGCCAGCAGCGATTGGAGGGGAGGGCGATACAATGAGCAGTTCTTC. The encoded protein is CASSDWRGGRYNEQFF. Together with reference TRBV9 and TRBJ2-1, the CDR3 gives the full variable domain: DSGVTQTPKHLITATGQRVTLRCSPRSGDLSVYWYQQSLDQGLQFLIQYYNGEERAKGNILERFSAQQFPDLHSELNLSSLELGDSALYFCASSDWRGGRYNEQFFGPGTRLTVL.

This CDR3 is CASSTRTSEGEQFF. The CDR3 DNA reads as TGTGCCAGCAGCACCCGGACTAGCGAGGGTGAGCAGTTCTTC. V and J are TRBV9 and TRBJ2-1; 9 nucleotides line up with TRBD2. Trimming at V came to 4 bases and at J to 9 bases, leaving 8 bases not matched to a gene. CDR3 length: 14 amino acids. Germline assignment: CDR1 SGDLS and CDR2 YYNGEE.

The chain has TRBV5-8 and TRBJ1-5; 8 nucleotides match TRBD1. The CDR3 contains 14 residues. Germline V lookup: CDR1 SGHTS, CDR2 YDEGEE. J gave up 6 bases and V 1 base, and 3 bases lay outside the gene matches. The CDR3 sequence is CASSLPGGLQPQHF. The CDR3 DNA follows: TGTGCCAGCAGCTTGCCAGGGGGCCTTCAGCCCCAGCATTTT. Looking up the rest from reference TRBV5-8 and TRBJ1-5 gives the full variable domain: EAGVTQSPTHLIKTRGQQATLRCSPISGHTSVYWYQQALGLGLQFLLWYDEGEERNRGNFPPRFSGRQFPNYSSELNVNALELEDSALYLCASSLPGGLQPQHFGDGTRLSIL.

This rearrangement joins TRBV30 to TRBJ1-2; possibly TRBD1 for D (6 bases). The CDR3 sequence is 13 residues long. Germline loops: CDR1 GTSNPN, CDR2 SVGIG (reference sequence). The V gene lost 0 bases and the J gene lost 7 bases, with 12 bases spanning the gap. In nucleotides, the CDR3 is TGTGCCTGGAGTGTTTACAGGGAATCTGGCTACACCTTC. This encodes CAWSVYRESGYTF.

This chain connects TRBV15 to TRBJ2-3; the D gene could be TRBD1 or TRBD2 (6 bases each). V lost 0 bases, J lost 7 bases, and 14 bases lay in between. The CDR3 loop spans 15 amino acids. In germline, CDR1 is LNHNV, CDR2 YYDKDF (reference sequence). As DNA, the CDR3 is TGTGCCACCAGCAGAGATTCTGGGGGGCTTTATACGCAGTATTTT. This translates into CATSRDSGGLYTQYF.

The V gene is TRBV29-1, the J gene TRBJ2-7; TRBD2 matches 8 bases. This CDR3 contains 16 residues. The V gene's germline CDR1 is SQVTM and CDR2 ANQGSEA. Trimming at V came to 7 bases and at J to 3 bases, leaving 17 bases not matched to a gene. In nucleotides, the CDR3 is TGCAGCGCTAGGACATCTTCACTAGCGGAAATCTACGAGCAGTACTTC. Translated: CSARTSSLAEIYEQYF.

CDR3 sequence: CASSRSEVSAEKLFF. CDR3 DNA: TGTGCCAGCAGCCGCTCTGAGGTTTCCGCCGAAAAACTGTTTTTT. The gene calls are TRBV7-9 and TRBJ1-4; D remains ambiguous. V was trimmed by 5 bases and J by 8 bases, leaving 18 bases between them. The CDR3 sequence is 15 residues long. Germline CDR1 and CDR2: SEHNR and FQNEAQ (reference sequence).

This chain uses TRBV7-8 with TRBJ2-3; maybe TRBD2 (6 bases). The germline V gene encodes CDR1 SGHVS and CDR2 FQNEAQ. The CDR3 runs to 13 residues. V lost 5 bases, J lost 6 bases, and 12 bases lay in between. This CDR3 is CASSPGGEDTQYF. The CDR3 nucleotides read TGTGCCAGCAGCCCCGGGGGTGAGGATACGCAGTATTTT. The whole variable domain, filled in from reference TRBV7-8 and TRBJ2-3, reads GAGVSQSPRYKVAKRGQDVALRCDPISGHVSLFWYQQALGQGPEFLTYFQNEAQLDKSGLPSDRFFAERPEGSVSTLKIQRTQQEDSAVYLCASSPGGEDTQYFGPGTRLTVL.

The chain recombines TRBV19 with TRBJ1-2; 9 bases map to TRBD1. This CDR3 region has 13 residues. Unmatched junction bases numbered 6, after V lost 5 bases and J lost 8 bases. The germline V gene has CDR1 LNHDA and CDR2 SQIVND (reference sequence). The CDR3 here is CASSVGTGLGYTF. The CDR3 DNA is TGTGCCAGTAGTGTTGGGACAGGGCTAGGCTACACCTTC.

The chain employs TRBV7-9 and TRBJ1-5, with 11 nucleotides matching TRBD1. Germline CDR1 reads SEHNR; CDR2 reads FQNEAQ (reference sequence). V lost 0 bases and J lost 7; bases outside the gene matches: 2. CDR3 size: 15 residues. The CDR3 DNA sequence: TGTGCCAGCAGCTTAGCGGGGACAGGGGGACAGCCCCAGCATTTT. As protein: CASSLAGTGGQPQHF. Complete variable domain (other parts from reference TRBV7-9 and TRBJ1-5): DTGVSQNPRHKITKRGQNVTFRCDPISEHNRLYWYRQTLGQGPEFLTYFQNEAQLEKSRLLSDRFSAERPKGSFSTLEIQRTEQGDSAMYLCASSLAGTGGQPQHFGDGTRLSIL.

The CDR3 sequence is CASSLDRSQPQHF. As DNA, the CDR3 is TGTGCCAGCAGCTTGGATAGAAGTCAGCCCCAGCATTTT. The V and J genes are TRBV7-2 and TRBJ1-5; D is unresolved. Germline CDR1 SGHTA, CDR2 FQGNSA. V was shortened by 3 bases and J by 6 bases, with 9 bases between the two germline ends. The CDR3 covers 13 residues.

This rearrangement joins TRBV2 to TRBJ2-1; the D is unclear. Deletions cut 2 bases from V and 2 bases from J, with 10 bases between. This CDR3 region has 15 residues. CDR1 is SNHLY, CDR2 FYNNEI, per germline. CDR3 DNA: TGTGCCAGCAGTGAAAGATCCCAGCCCTACAATGAGCAGTTCTTC. This encodes CASSERSQPYNEQFF.

CDR3 residues: CASSHGRTYEQYF. For the CDR3, the DNA is TGTGCCAGCAGCCACGGACGGACCTACGAGCAGTACTTC. This chain connects TRBV14 to TRBJ2-7; D gene uncertain. Germline-derived CDR1 and CDR2 are SGHDN and FVKESK. Trimming left V 3 bases short and J 2 bases short, with 8 bases between. CDR3 length: 13 amino acids.

J is TRBJ2-3 and V is TRBV6-5; 7 positions match TRBD1. CDR3 length: 15 residues. From germline, CDR1 is MNHEY and CDR2 SVGAGI. With 2 bases clipped from V and 2 bases from J, the junction kept 4 bases outside the gene matches. The CDR3 nucleotides are TGTGCCAGCAGTTACGCAGGGACAGACACAGATACGCAGTATTTT. Protein: CASSYAGTDTDTQYF.

V usage is TRBV6-1 and J usage is TRBJ2-2, with TRBD2 matching over 9 bases. The germline gives CDR1 MNHNS, CDR2 SASEGT. CDR3 length: 16 residues. J lost 0 bases, V lost 4 bases, and 3 bases had no gene match. CDR3 nucleotide sequence: TGTGCCAGCAGTGTCGGACTAGCGTCGAACACCGGGGAGCTGTTTTTT. Its protein product is CASSVGLASNTGELFF.

The chain recombines TRBV11-2 with TRBJ1-2; no firm D call. V lost 5 bases to trimming and J lost 5 bases, with 24 bases between them. CDR1 and CDR2 from the germline V gene are SGHAT and FQNNGV. This CDR3 is 17 amino acids long. CDR3 in amino acids: CASSPQLIDARRYGYTF. CDR3 coding DNA: TGTGCCAGCAGCCCTCAGCTGATAGATGCTCGACGTTATGGCTACACCTTC.

On this clone: Other DNA sequences in the same sample also yield this CDR3. The chain employs TRBV5-1 and TRBJ1-1; D remains unclear. The V and J ends lost 0 bases and 1 base respectively, with 7 bases between them. Germline V CDR1 and CDR2: SGHRS, YFSETQ. The CDR3 totals 14 residues. CDR3 protein: CASSLGVGNTEAFF. DNA of the CDR3: TGCGCCAGCAGCTTGGGCGTCGGGAACACTGAAGCTTTCTTT.

The chain carries TRBV30 and TRBJ2-3; TRBD2 might be the D (5 bases). The CDR3 contains 16 residues. V lost 0 bases to trimming and J lost 0 bases, with 13 bases between them. Germline loops: CDR1 GTSNPN, CDR2 SVGIG (reference sequence). CDR3 in DNA: TGTGCCTGGAGTGTCTATGCCGGGGTTAGCACAGATACGCAGTATTTT. Its translation: CAWSVYAGVSTDTQYF.

This chain links TRBV18 with TRBJ2-5; possibly TRBD1 for D (5 bases). The CDR3 has 14 amino acids. CDR1 is KGHSH, CDR2 LQKENI, per germline. Trimming cost V 4 bases and J 2 bases, with 11 bases left between them. CDR3 sequence (DNA): TGTGCCAGCTCACTTAGGGGTTCTCAAGAGACCCAGTACTTC. It translates to CASSLRGSQETQYF.

A note on this clone: In the same sample, other DNA sequences code for this CDR3. The rearrangement uses TRBV18 and TRBJ1-1, with 7 bases aligning to TRBD1. The V gene's germline CDR1 is KGHSH and CDR2 LQKENI. The ends lost 3 bases at V and 5 bases at J; junction bases unmatched: 3. This CDR3 region has 13 residues. CDR3 in amino acids: CASSPTGDTEAFF. As DNA, the CDR3 is TGTGCCAGCTCACCCACAGGGGATACTGAAGCTTTCTTT.

This chain links TRBV29-1 with TRBJ2-5, with a weak D call TRBD2 (6 bases). Per germline, CDR1 SQVTM and CDR2 ANQGSEA. The CDR3 has 13 amino acids. Trimming took off 3 bases at V and 5 bases at J, with 13 bases between the two ends. CDR3 sequence (DNA): TGCAGCGTTGATTCGGGGGTTGGGGAGACCCAGTACTTC. It specifies CSVDSGVGETQYF.

The V call is TRBV14, the J call TRBJ2-1; 12 nucleotides agree with TRBD2. After removal of 0 bases from V and 8 bases from J, the junction contained 14 bases not matched to a gene. CDR1 SGHDN and CDR2 FVKESK come from the germline V gene. This CDR3 has 19 residues. The CDR3 here is CASSQDSGLAGGRRDEQFF. CDR3 in DNA: TGTGCCAGCAGCCAAGATTCGGGACTAGCGGGTGGCCGCCGTGATGAGCAGTTCTTC.

The chain has TRBV6-5 and TRBJ2-7, with D possibly matching TRBD2 (6 bases). Germline V gene sequence: CDR1 MNHEY, CDR2 SVGAGI. CDR3 length equals 15 residues. The ends were cut back, 6 bases at V and 3 bases at J, with 18 bases in the middle. In nucleotides, the CDR3 is TGTGCCAGCAGCCACTCGTTGGGGGGAAACTACGAGCAGTACTTC. Translation gives CASSHSLGGNYEQYF.